Listed below are T cell receptor beta chains from one sample, sequenced in a study of graft-versus-host responses after intestinal transplantation. Clones were sequenced by immunoSEQ multiplex PCR, and TCRdb holds only the in-frame ones, with some missing. The profile shows tens of thousands of clones, 89% of them singletons. Their specific antigens are unknown. Sequenced here: unstimulated CD8+ T cells sorted from spleen or lymph node cells, sampled before intestinal transplant. Receptors originate from a human donor who received an intestinal transplant. The CDR3 runs from the conserved cysteine through the conserved F or W. The order of the fields is J gene, CDR3 length, clone size, V gene, D gene, CDR3 DNA, CDR3 protein. A D gene is named only where the DNA matches it firmly. A row's size may be missing; if present it is once, few, many or a size class.

>TRBJ1-6|15|-|TRBV19|-
TGTGCCAGTAGTATCGACGGGGGGTTGTTTTCACCCCTCCACTTT
CASSIDGGLFSPLHF
>TRBJ2-7|14|once|TRBV9|TRBD1
TGTGCCAGCAGCGCCGGGACAGGGGGCGGCGAGCAGTACTTC
CASSAGTGGGEQYF
>TRBJ2-7|16|-|TRBV6-5|-
TGTGCCAGCAGTTACATGTGGACAGCCTGCCACTACGAGCAGTACTTC
CASSYMWTACHYEQYF
>TRBJ2-3|13|once|TRBV6-5|-
TGTGCCAGCAGGGGCGGGGCCACAGATACGCAGTATTTT
CASRGGATDTQYF
>TRBJ2-3|16|-|TRBV28|-
TGTGCCAGCAGTTTCCCCCCCGACGGAGGGGCAGATACGCAGTATTTT
CASSFPPDGGADTQYF
>TRBJ2-3|15|-|TRBV7-6|TRBD1
TGTGCCAGCAGCTCCTGGACAGGCAGCACAGATACGCAGTATTTT
CASSSWTGSTDTQYF
>TRBJ2-1|13|-|TRBV6-5|TRBD2
TGTGCCAGCAGCCCCACTAGCGGGGGATCCAAGTTCTTC
CASSPTSGGSKFF
>TRBJ1-2|12|-|TRBV6-5|-
TGTGCCAGCAGTTACTCGGAGTATGGCTACACCTTC
CASSYSEYGYTF
>TRBJ2-1|17|-|TRBV5-8|TRBD1
TGTGCCAGCAGCGTTGGACCCCCTAGACAGGGCTACAATGAGCAGTTCTTC
CASSVGPPRQGYNEQFF
>TRBJ2-7|15|-|TRBV28|TRBD1
TGTGCCAGCAGAGCCCAGGGGGCCAGCCTCTACGAGCAGTACTTC
CASRAQGASLYEQYF
>TRBJ2-1|18|once|TRBV15|TRBD2
TGTGCCACCAGCAGAGAATTCGGAGCGGGAGGGGGCGCGGATGAGCAGTTCTTC
CATSREFGAGGGADEQFF
>TRBJ2-2|14|-|TRBV7-6|-
TGTGCCAGCAGCTTATACCCGGGGACCGGGGAGCTGTTTTTT
CASSLYPGTGELFF
>TRBJ2-1|16|-|TRBV5-1|TRBD2
TGCGCCAGCAGCCCGACCGGGACTAGCGTAGACAATGAGCAGTTCTTC
CASSPTGTSVDNEQFF
>TRBJ2-2|14|-|TRBV27|TRBD1
TGTGCCATCGGGACAGGGCGATACACCGGGGAGCTGTTTTTT
CAIGTGRYTGELFF
>TRBJ2-2|17|-|TRBV4-1|-
TGCGCCAGCAGCCAAGACCGACAACTAGCGAACACCGGGGAGCTGTTTTTT
CASSQDRQLANTGELFF